One and the same sample provided the 15 T cell receptor beta chains below, sequenced in a study of response to subunit inactivated influenza vaccine. TCRdb re-derived calls from the RT-PCR reads in MiXCR, one entry per CDR3 protein. The sample has about 780,000 distinct CDR3 sequences, approximately 17% seen once. The source was PBMCs from blood, collected 5 days after vaccination. These receptors all stem from a man aged 50 or older who received an inactivated influenza vaccine.

CDR3 DNA: TGTGCCAGCAGTTATTATGACAGGGGCAGGGGCGAGCAGTACTTC. Translation gives CASSYYDRGRGEQYF. This chain links TRBV7-9 with TRBJ2-7; 8 bases line up with TRBD1. This CDR3 contains 15 residues. The V gene's germline CDR1 is SEHNR and CDR2 FQNEAQ (reference sequence). The ends lost 6 bases at V and 6 bases at J; junction bases unmatched: 13.

The V call is TRBV7-2, the J call TRBJ2-7; maybe TRBD1 (6 bases). CDR1 is SGHTA, CDR2 FQGNSA, per germline. V lost 5 bases, J lost 2 bases, and 19 bases lay in between. The CDR3 runs 16 residues. Written as DNA, the CDR3 is TGTGCCAGCAGCCCAAGGGTGGGGGCCCCAACCTACGAGCAGTACTTC. Its translation: CASSPRVGAPTYEQYF.

The CDR3 DNA reads TGTGCCAGCAGCGGGGGGCCGGTGATGACCGGGGAGCTGTTTTTT. Protein sequence: CASSGGPVMTGELFF. The rearrangement links TRBV5-6 to TRBJ2-2, with D perhaps being TRBD1 or TRBD2 (6 bases each). The germline V gene encodes CDR1 SGHDT and CDR2 YYEEEE. The ends were cut back, 4 bases at V and 5 bases at J, with 15 bases in the middle. The CDR3 has 15 amino acids.

This clonotype was counted many times. The V gene is TRBV7-9, the J gene TRBJ2-5; D not certain. Trimming stripped 1 base from V and 3 bases from J, with 9 bases between. The CDR3 totals 14 residues. The germline V gene encodes CDR1 SEHNR and CDR2 FQNEAQ (reference sequence). The CDR3 region has the DNA TGTGCCAGCAGCTTAGGTATTACGGAAGAGACCCAGTACTTC. Translation: CASSLGITEETQYF.

The genes are TRBV21-1 and TRBJ2-1; the tabulated D call, TRBD2, remains unverified against the DNA. TRBV21-1 is a known pseudogene. This CDR3 has 14 residues. The CDR3 loop reads CASSFFRGGRSRFF. Written as DNA, the CDR3 is TGTGCCAGCAGCTTCTTTCGGGGGGGACGGAGTCGGTTCTTC.

This clonotype was seen a handful of times. The V call is TRBV6-5, the J call TRBJ2-5, with 10 bases identical to TRBD1. The CDR3 runs to 15 residues. After removal of 4 bases from V and 5 bases from J, the junction contained 7 bases not matched to a gene. CDR1 and CDR2 from the germline V gene are MNHEY and SVGAGI. As DNA, the CDR3 is TGTGCCAGCAGTTCCCTGGGGACAGGGGTTGAGACCCAGTACTTC. Its translation is CASSSLGTGVETQYF.

Only a few counts were recorded for this clonotype. This CDR3 is CASSLGYRTDTQYF. CDR3 bases: TGTGCCAGCAGCTTAGGGTACCGCACAGATACGCAGTATTTT. The rearrangement links TRBV7-2 to TRBJ2-3, with D unresolved. Germline-derived CDR1 and CDR2 are SGHTA and FQGNSA. The V end was cut by 1 base, the J end by 1 base, with 6 bases between. The CDR3 has 14 residues.

The chain joins TRBV6-2 or TRBV6-3 to TRBJ1-5; a possible D gene is TRBD1 (5 bases). CDR1 and CDR2 from the germline V gene are MNHEY and SVGEGT. CDR3 length equals 13 residues. V shed 0 bases and J shed 8 bases, with 8 bases lying between them. Written as DNA, the CDR3 is TGTGCCAGCAGTTACTCCGGCAGGGAGCCCCAGCATTTT. Its protein is CASSYSGREPQHF.

This clonotype was observed a few times. V and J are TRBV7-2 and TRBJ2-5, with TRBD2 matching over 9 bases. Germline CDR1 SGHTA, CDR2 FQGNSA. With V trimmed by 3 bases and J by 1 base, 3 bases remained unmatched. The CDR3 has 15 amino acids. The CDR3 loop reads CASSFISGGQETQYF. The CDR3 DNA reads as TGTGCCAGCAGCTTTATTAGCGGGGGCCAAGAGACCCAGTACTTC.

This chain connects TRBV5-5 to TRBJ2-1; 11 nucleotides match TRBD2. Germline CDR1 is SGHKS and CDR2 is YYEKEE (reference sequence). Trimming at V came to 0 bases and at J to 2 bases, leaving 1 base not matched to a gene. The CDR3 loop spans 16 amino acids. Here the CDR3 reads CASSLDSGGAYNEQFF. DNA for the CDR3: TGTGCCAGCAGCTTGGATAGCGGGGGGGCCTACAATGAGCAGTTCTTC.

This clonotype was counted ten times or more. The chain is built from TRBV20-1 and TRBJ2-2; no firm D call. Deletions cut 3 bases from V and 0 bases from J, with 14 bases between. The CDR3 is made up of 16 amino acids. Looked up from germline, CDR1 is DFQATT and CDR2 is SNEGSKA (reference sequence). The CDR3 DNA reads TGCAGTGCTAGTTCGGTCCGCCGCACGAACACCGGGGAGCTGTTTTTT. Protein product: CSASSVRRTNTGELFF.

The chain carries TRBV6-5 and TRBJ2-7; unclear D gene. The germline V gene has CDR1 MNHEY and CDR2 SVGAGI. CDR3 length: 16 amino acids. Trimming stripped 0 bases from V and 1 base from J, with 13 bases between. The CDR3 here is CASSYSISPASYEQYF. The CDR3 nucleotides read TGTGCCAGCAGTTACTCGATAAGTCCGGCTTCCTACGAGCAGTACTTC.

V and J are TRBV29-1 and TRBJ2-3; 8 nucleotides line up with TRBD2. Germline CDR1 SQVTM, CDR2 ANQGSEA. The CDR3 runs to 14 residues. Trimming removed 6 bases from V and 4 bases from J; junction bases left unmatched: 9. The DNA of the CDR3 is TGCAGCGTAGTCGCGGGGGGTAGAGCAGATACGCAGTATTTT. As protein: CSVVAGGRADTQYF.

This clonotype was counted ten times or more. The rearrangement links TRBV27 to TRBJ2-1; D is undetermined. CDR1 is MNHEY, CDR2 SMNVEV, per germline (reference sequence). CDR3 size: 12 residues. V lost 4 bases, J lost 4 bases, and 5 bases lay in between. CDR3 loop: CASSSPYNEQFF. CDR3 sequence (DNA): TGTGCCAGCAGTTCCCCGTACAATGAGCAGTTCTTC.

V and J are TRBV21-1 and TRBJ2-4; TRBD2 is the table's D call and was not checked against the DNA. TRBV21-1 is annotated as a pseudogene. The CDR3 runs 16 residues. The CDR3 reads CASSKRRQGIKNIQYF. CDR3 in DNA: TGTGCCAGCAGCAAACGGCGGCAGGGCATCAAAAACATTCAGTACTTC.